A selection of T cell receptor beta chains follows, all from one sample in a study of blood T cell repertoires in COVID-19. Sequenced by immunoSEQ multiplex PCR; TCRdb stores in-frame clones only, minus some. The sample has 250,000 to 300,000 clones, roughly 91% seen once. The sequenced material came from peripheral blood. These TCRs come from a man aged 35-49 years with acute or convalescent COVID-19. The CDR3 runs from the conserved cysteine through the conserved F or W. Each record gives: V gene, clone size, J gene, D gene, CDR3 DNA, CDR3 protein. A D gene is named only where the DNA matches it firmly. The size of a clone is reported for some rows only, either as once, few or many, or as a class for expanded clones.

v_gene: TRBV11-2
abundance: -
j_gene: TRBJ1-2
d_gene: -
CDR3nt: TGTGCCAGCAGCTCCCGGACAGACTATGGCTACACCTTC
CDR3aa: CASSSRTDYGYTF

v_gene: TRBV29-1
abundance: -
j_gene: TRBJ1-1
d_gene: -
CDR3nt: TGCAGCGTAGGGACCTCCGGGGGCACTGAAGCTTTCTTT
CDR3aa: CSVGTSGGTEAFF

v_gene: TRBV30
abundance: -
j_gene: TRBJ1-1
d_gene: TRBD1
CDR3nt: TGTGCCTGGAGGGGGGCGACAGGGGCGCCCACTGAAGCTTTCTTT
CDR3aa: CAWRGATGAPTEAFF

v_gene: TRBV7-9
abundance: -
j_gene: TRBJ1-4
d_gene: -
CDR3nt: TGTGCCAGCAGCGGACAGCCGCATGCAAAACTGTTTTTT
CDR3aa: CASSGQPHAKLFF

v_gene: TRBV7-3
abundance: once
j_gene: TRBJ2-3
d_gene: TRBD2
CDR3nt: TGTGCCAGCAGCCTAACTTGGGGGACTAGCGGGGGAACGCAGTATTTT
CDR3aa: CASSLTWGTSGGTQYF

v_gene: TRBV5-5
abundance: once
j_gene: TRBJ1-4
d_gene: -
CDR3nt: TGTGCCAGCAGACCGGGGATCGAAAATGAAAAACTGTTTTTT
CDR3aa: CASRPGIENEKLFF

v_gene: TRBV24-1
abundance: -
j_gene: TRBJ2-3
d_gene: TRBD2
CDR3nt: TGTGCCACCAGTGATTTGCTAGCGGGGGGCACAGATACGCAGTATTTT
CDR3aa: CATSDLLAGGTDTQYF

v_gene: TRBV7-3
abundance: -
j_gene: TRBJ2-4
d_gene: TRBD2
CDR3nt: TGTGCCAGCGGCCCCGCCCCCGGCGGGGGGTCGCACATTCAGTACTTC
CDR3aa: CASGPAPGGGSHIQYF

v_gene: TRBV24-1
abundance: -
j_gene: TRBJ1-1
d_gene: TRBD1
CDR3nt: TGTGCCACCAGGGTCCCGAGGGGGCTAGACACTGAAGCTTTCTTT
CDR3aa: CATRVPRGLDTEAFF

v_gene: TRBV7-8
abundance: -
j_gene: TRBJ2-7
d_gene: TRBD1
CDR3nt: TGTGCCAGCAGCGCCCAGACAGGGACGGGCTACGAGCAGTACTTC
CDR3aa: CASSAQTGTGYEQYF

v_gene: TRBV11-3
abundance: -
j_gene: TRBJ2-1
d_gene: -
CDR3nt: TGTGCCAGCAGCTCGGACAGCTCCTACAATGAGCAGTTCTTC
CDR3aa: CASSSDSSYNEQFF

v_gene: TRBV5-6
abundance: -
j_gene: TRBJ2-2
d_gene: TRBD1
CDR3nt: TGTGCCAGCAGCTTGAGAATGGCAGGGGGTGCCACCGGGGAGCTGTTTTTT
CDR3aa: CASSLRMAGGATGELFF

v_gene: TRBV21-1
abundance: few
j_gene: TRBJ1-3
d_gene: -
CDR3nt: TGTGCCAGCACCCCGGACAGGGCGGGAAACACCATATATTTT
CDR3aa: CASTPDRAGNTIYF

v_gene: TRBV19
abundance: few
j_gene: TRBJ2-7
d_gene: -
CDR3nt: TGTGCCAGTAGTATTAGGGGCAGATCCTACGAGCAGTACTTC
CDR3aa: CASSIRGRSYEQYF

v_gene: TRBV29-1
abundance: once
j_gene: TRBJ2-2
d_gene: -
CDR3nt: TGCAGCGTTGATCTGGGGAGGAGAAACACCGGGGAGCTGTTTTTT
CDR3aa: CSVDLGRRNTGELFF

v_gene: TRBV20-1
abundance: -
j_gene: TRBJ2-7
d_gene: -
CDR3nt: TGCAGTGCCAGGGTCAACGAGCAGTACTTC
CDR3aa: CSARVNEQYF

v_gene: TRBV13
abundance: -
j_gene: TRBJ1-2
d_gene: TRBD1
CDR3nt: TGTGCCAGCAGCGACCGGGACAGGGGAAACTATGGCTACACCTTC
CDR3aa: CASSDRDRGNYGYTF

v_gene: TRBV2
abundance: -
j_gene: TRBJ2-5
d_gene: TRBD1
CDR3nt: TGTGCCAGCAGTGATTCGGGGGACAGGCAAGAGACCCAGTACTTC
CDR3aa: CASSDSGDRQETQYF

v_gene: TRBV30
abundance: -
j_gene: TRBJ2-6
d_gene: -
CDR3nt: TGTGCCTGGAGTGTATTACGAACTAACTCTGGGGCCAACGTCCTGACTTTC
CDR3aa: CAWSVLRTNSGANVLTF

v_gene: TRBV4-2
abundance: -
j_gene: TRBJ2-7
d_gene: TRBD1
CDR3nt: TGTGCCAGCAGCCAAAAGGGGACAGTACCTACGGAGCAGTACTTC
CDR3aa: CASSQKGTVPTEQYF

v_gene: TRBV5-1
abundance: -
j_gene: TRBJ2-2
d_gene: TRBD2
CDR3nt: TGCGCCAGCAGCTTTAGCGGGGGAGTATTAACCGGGGAGCTGTTTTTT
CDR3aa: CASSFSGGVLTGELFF

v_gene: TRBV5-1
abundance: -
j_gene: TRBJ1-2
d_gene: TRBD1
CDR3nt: TGCGCCAGCAGCCCCGAGGGGGGACAGGGAAGCTATGGCTACACCTTC
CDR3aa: CASSPEGGQGSYGYTF

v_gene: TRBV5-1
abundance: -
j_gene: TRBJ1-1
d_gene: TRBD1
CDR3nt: TGCGCCAGCAGCTTGGAGGGACAGGGATCTGAAGCTTTCTTT
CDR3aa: CASSLEGQGSEAFF

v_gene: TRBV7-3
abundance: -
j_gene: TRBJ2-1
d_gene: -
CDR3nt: TGTGCCAGCAGCTTACAGGACTATCACAATGAGCAGTTCTTC
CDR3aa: CASSLQDYHNEQFF

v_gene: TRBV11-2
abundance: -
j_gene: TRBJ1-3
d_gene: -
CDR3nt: TGTGCCAGCAGCTTATCAGGTTTCTCTGGAAACACCATATATTTT
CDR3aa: CASSLSGFSGNTIYF

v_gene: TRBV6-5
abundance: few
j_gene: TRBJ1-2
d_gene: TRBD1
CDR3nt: TGTGCCAGCGCGCGGGACAGGGGAAACTATGGCTACACCTTC
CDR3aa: CASARDRGNYGYTF

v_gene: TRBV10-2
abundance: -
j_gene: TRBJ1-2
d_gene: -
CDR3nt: TGCGCCAGCAGTGACCTTACAGGGTCTGATGGCTACACCTTC
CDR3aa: CASSDLTGSDGYTF

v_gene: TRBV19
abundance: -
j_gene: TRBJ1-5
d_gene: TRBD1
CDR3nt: TGTGCCAGTAGTATCCCCGGGGACAGCCACAATCAGCCCCAGCATTTT
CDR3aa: CASSIPGDSHNQPQHF

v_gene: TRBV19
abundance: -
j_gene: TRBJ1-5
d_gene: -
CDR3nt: TGTGCCAGTAAGGAGGGGTTATATCAGCCCCAGCATTTT
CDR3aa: CASKEGLYQPQHF

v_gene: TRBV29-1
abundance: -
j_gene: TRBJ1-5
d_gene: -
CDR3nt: TGCAGCGCGGGACCTCAGGGTCAGCCCCAGCATTTT
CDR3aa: CSAGPQGQPQHF

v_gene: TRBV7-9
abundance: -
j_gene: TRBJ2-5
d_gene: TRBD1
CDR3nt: TGTGCCAGCAGCTTGGGGACAGGTTTGCAAGAGACCCAGTACTTC
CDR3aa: CASSLGTGLQETQYF

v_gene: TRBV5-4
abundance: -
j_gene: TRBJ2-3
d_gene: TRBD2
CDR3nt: TGTGCCAGCAGCCGACTAGCGGACCGCACAGATACGCAGTATTTT
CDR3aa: CASSRLADRTDTQYF

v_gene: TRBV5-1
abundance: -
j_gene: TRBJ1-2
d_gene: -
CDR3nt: TGCGCCAGCAGCTTCAGGGGAGGGATCTATGGCTACACCTTC
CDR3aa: CASSFRGGIYGYTF

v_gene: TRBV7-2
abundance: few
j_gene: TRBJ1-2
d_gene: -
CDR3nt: TGTGCCAGCAGCTTCGGGGAGACCTCTATCAGCGGCTACACCTTC
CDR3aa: CASSFGETSISGYTF

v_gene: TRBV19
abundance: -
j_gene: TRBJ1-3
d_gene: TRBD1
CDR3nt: TGTGCCAGTAGTCTCCGCCGGGACAGGGGGCTTGAAAACACCATATATTTT
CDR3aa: CASSLRRDRGLENTIYF

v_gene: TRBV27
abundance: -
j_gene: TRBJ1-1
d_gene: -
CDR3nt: TGTGCCAGCAGTTCTCTATATACTGAAGCTTTCTTT
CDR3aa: CASSSLYTEAFF

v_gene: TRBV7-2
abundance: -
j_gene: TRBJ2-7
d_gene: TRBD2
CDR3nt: TGTGCCAGCAGCTTAGGAAAGGGTCAGCGGGGGGGCTCCTACGAGCAGTACTTC
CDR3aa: CASSLGKGQRGGSYEQYF

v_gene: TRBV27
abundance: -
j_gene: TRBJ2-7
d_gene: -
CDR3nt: TGTGCCAGCAGTTTTTTTTTCCGGGGGAAATTTTACGAGCAGTACTTC
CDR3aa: CASSFFFRGKFYEQYF

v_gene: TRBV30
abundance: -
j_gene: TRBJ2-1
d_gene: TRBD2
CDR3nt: TGTGCCTGGAGTGATAGCGGGGGAGAAGAGCAGTTCTTC
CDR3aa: CAWSDSGGEEQFF

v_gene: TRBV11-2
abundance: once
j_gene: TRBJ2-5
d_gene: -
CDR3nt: TGTGCCAGCAGCTTAGAAGCAGGGTGGGAGACCCAGTACTTC
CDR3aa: CASSLEAGWETQYF

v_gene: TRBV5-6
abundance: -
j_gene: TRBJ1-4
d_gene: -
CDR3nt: TGTGCCAGCAGGCTTTGGGGGCGGGAGGAAAAACTGTTTTTT
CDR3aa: CASRLWGREEKLFF

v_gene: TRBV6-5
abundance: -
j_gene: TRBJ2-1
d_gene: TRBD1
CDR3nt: TGTGCCAGCAGTCCGGGACAGGGTTTAAGGGAGCAGTTCTTC
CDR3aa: CASSPGQGLREQFF

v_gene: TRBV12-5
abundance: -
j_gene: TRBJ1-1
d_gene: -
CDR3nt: TGTGCTAGTGGTTTTAGGCAGGGCTCTGAAGCTTTCTTT
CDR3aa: CASGFRQGSEAFF

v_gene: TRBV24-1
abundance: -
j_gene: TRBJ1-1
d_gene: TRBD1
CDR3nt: TGTGCCACCAGTGATTCTAGGACAGGGGGCACTGAAGCTTTCTTT
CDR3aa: CATSDSRTGGTEAFF

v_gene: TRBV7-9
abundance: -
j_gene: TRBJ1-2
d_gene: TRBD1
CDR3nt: TGTGCCAGCAGCCCCGGGACAGGGGGCAACTATGGCTACACCTTC
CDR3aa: CASSPGTGGNYGYTF

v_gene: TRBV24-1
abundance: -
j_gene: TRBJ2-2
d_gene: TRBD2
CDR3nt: TGTGCCACCAGTGATTTAAGAGGCCGGACTAGCGGGGGCCTTCGGACCACCGGGGAGCTGTTTTTT
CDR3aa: CATSDLRGRTSGGLRTTGELFF

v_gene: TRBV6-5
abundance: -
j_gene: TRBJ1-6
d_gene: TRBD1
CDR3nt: TGTGCCAGCCGGACAGGGGATTCACCCCTCCACTTT
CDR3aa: CASRTGDSPLHF

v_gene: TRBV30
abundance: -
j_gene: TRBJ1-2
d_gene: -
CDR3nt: TGTGCCTGGAGAGAGCAGGGGCCCTATGGCTACACCTTC
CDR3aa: CAWREQGPYGYTF

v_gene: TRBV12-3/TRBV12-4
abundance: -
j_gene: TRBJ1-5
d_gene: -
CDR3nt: TGTGCCAGCACGCGACTCGATCAGCCCCAGCATTTT
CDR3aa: CASTRLDQPQHF

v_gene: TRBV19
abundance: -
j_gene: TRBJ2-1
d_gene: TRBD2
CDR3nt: TGTGCCAGTAGTATGACTAGCGGGGTGTACAATGAGCAGTTCTTC
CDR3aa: CASSMTSGVYNEQFF

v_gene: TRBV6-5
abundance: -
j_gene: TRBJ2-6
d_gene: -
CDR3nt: TGTGCCAGCAGGGCGGCTGGGGCCAACGTCCTGACTTTC
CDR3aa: CASRAAGANVLTF

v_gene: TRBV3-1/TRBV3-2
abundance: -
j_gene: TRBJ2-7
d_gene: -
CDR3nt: TGTGCCAGCAGCCCGCGAACAGGGTACTACGAGCAGTACTTC
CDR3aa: CASSPRTGYYEQYF

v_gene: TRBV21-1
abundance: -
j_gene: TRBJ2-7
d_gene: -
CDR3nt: TGTGCCAGCAGCAAAAGTCGCGACAGGACCTGCGAGCAGTACTTC
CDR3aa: CASSKSRDRTCEQYF

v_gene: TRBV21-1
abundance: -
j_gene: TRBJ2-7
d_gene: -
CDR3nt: TGTGCCAGCAGCAATGCCTCCCAAGGACTCTCCTACGAGCAGTACTTC
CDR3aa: CASSNASQGLSYEQYF

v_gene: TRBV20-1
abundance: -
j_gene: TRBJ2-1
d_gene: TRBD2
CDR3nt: TGCAGTGCCCTGGGACTAGCGGGGCAGTTCTTC
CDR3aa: CSALGLAGQFF